This T cell receptor beta chain was recovered during a study of blood T cells in healthy people across ages. Only a few counts were recorded for this clonotype. Next came a second PCR, run for about 7 to 12 cycles, which used a sample-barcoded 5' primer along with a J-beta primer mix. Via MiXCR, TCRdb re-called the 5' RACE reads, giving one row per CDR3 protein. The repertoire holds about 580,000 distinct CDR3 sequences, with roughly 48% as singletons. Source material: blood. The sequence was obtained from a man aged 80 or over in good health.

The CDR3 region has the DNA TGCAGCGTTGTAAAGGTAGACTATGGCTACACCTTC. Residues: CSVVKVDYGYTF. The genes are TRBV29-1 and TRBJ1-2; D gene unclear. The CDR3 covers 12 residues. Germline CDR1 SQVTM, CDR2 ANQGSEA. The germline V and J ends were trimmed by 4 bases and 3 bases, with 9 bases remaining between them.